This TCR beta chain is drawn from a study of cytomegalovirus exposure and HLA in healthy donors. Study-level points and caveats: Looking again later, the authors saw that most CMV-associated TCR beta chains seemed HLA-restricted. Per published accounts, TCR beta sequences correctly predicted the HLA-A and HLA-B alleles of most subjects.

Note on this clone: Its specificity is unknown.

This CDR3 contains 23 residues. The germline CDR1 and CDR2 sequences are SGHRS and YFSETQ. V was cut by 1 base and J by 6 bases, with 40 bases left in between. This PCR relied on a set of 60 Vbeta primers and 13 Jbeta primers. TCRdb's copy holds only in-frame clones and misses some; the assay was immunoSEQ multiplex PCR. The sample yields some 150,000 clones, 79% seen once. The chain has TRBV5-1 and TRBJ1-2, with a weak D call TRBD1 (6 bases). This TCR derives from a man in his forties in good health and CMV-seronegative. The sequencing input was PBMCs. The CDR3 spells CASSLYWGGSTRSGGQRMDGYTF. DNA of the CDR3: TGCGCCAGCAGCTTGTATTGGGGTGGGTCTACTCGATCGGGGGGACAAAGGATGGATGGCTACACCTTC.